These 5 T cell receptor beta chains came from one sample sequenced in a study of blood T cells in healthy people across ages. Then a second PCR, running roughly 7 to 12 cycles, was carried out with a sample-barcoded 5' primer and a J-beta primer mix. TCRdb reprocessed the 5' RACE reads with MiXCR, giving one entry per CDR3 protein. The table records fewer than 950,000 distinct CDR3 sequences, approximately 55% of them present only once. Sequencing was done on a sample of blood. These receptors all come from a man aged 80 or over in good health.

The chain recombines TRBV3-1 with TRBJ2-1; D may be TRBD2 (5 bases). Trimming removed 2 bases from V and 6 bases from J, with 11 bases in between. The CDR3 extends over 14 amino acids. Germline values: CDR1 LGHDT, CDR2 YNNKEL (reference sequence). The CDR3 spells CASSQWERGNEQFF. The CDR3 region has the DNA TGTGCCAGCAGCCAATGGGAGCGAGGCAATGAGCAGTTCTTC.

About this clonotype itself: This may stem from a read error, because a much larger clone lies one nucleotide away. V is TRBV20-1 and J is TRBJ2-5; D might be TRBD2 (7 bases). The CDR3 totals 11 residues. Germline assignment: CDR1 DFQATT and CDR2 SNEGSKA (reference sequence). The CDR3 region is CGGGTLGEQYF. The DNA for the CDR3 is TGCGGGGGGGGGACACTCGGTGAGCAGTACTTC.

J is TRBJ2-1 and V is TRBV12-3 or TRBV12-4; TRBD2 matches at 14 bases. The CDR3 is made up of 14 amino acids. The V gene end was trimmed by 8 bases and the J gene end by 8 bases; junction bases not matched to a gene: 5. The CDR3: CASGTSGGIDEQFF. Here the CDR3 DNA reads TGTGCCAGCGGGACTAGCGGGGGAATAGATGAGCAGTTCTTC.

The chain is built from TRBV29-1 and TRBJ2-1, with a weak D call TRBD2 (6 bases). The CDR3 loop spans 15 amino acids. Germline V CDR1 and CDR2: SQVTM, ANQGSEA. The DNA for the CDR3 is TGCGGCCTTAGCGTTGTTACTAGCCCCCACAATGAGCAGTTCTTC. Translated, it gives CGLSVVTSPHNEQFF.

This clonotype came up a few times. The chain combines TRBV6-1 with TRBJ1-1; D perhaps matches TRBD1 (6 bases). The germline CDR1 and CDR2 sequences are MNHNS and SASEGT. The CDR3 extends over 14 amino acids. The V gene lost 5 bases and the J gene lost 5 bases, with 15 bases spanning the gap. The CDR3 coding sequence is TGTGCCAGCAGTAACCACAGGGTTGGGACTGAAGCTTTCTTT. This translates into CASSNHRVGTEAFF.